The entry below gives a single TCR beta chain sequence along with its context. Antigen specificity is unknown. Profiled with immunoSEQ multiplex PCR; TCRdb holds only in-frame clones, not every one. The sample records under 30,000 clones, 90% being singletons. The sample is drawn from a study of graft-versus-host responses after intestinal transplantation. In the study overall: Every one of the recipients received anti-thymocyte globulin induction and afterwards took tacrolimus and steroids for 3 to 4 years.

General study points: Allograft clonal ratios (graft-versus-host to host-versus-graft) were high in patients who had graft-donor T cell macrochimerism. Investigators detected GvH clones in recipient marrow, with some emerging earlier in ileum or blood.

Unmatched junction bases numbered 11, after V lost 6 bases and J lost 6 bases. Germline V gene sequence: CDR1 LNHDA, CDR2 SQIVND (reference sequence). This CDR3 has 15 residues. The chain combines TRBV19 with TRBJ1-5; the match to TRBD1 covers 7 bases. This receptor was taken from a human patient who received an intestinal transplant, so some T cells may come from the graft donor. The sample was PBMCs, taken around 40 days after intestinal transplant. As DNA, the CDR3 is TGTGCCAGTAGCCAAACAGGGGACGTCGCTCAGCCCCAGCATTTT. Residues: CASSQTGDVAQPQHF.